The clone carrying this T cell receptor beta chain was detected only a few times. Its antigen remains unknown. This sample was taken from a study of vaccination and CD4 T cells after COVID-19. About the research overall: Convalescent donors: six male, four female; seven Caucasian, two Asian, one multiracial, two Hispanic. Study outcomes and limitations: Spike mono-reactivity marked 304 of 307 vaccine-specific clones in convalescent patients. Convalescent patients displayed a median about 86% of reactive clones emerging only post-vaccination.

Cultured CD4+ T cell DNA underwent sequencing with the Oncomine TCR Beta short-read assay. From the PCR reads, TCRdb called clonotypes with MiXCR, one entry per CDR3 protein. In the table there are more than 9,500 distinct CDR3 sequences, roughly 57% of which are singletons. The CDR3 contains 14 residues. Noted treatment: 10-day PBMC culture with coronavirus spike peptide pools or control peptides (ViraFEST assay). The sequence derives from a human donor who had recovered from COVID-19. The V gene is TRBV21-1, the J gene TRBJ2-5. TRBV21-1 is a listed pseudogene. Sequences were obtained from CD4+ T cells from blood, cultured in vitro. CDR3 coding DNA: TGTGCCAGCAGCAAACTTGAGTACCAAGAGACCCAGTACTTC. It specifies CASSKLEYQETQYF.